A single sample is the source of the 2 T cell receptor beta chains below, sequenced in a study of blood T cells in healthy people across ages. Alongside a J-beta primer mix, a sample-barcoded 5' primer served in a second PCR lasting about 7 to 11 cycles. TCRdb analysed the 5' RACE reads with MiXCR anew, one entry per CDR3 protein. Here the sample spans 1.8 million or so distinct CDR3 sequences, about 39% being singletons. Material: blood. These TCRs come from a human donor in good health.

This sequence joins TRBV6-6 and TRBJ2-5; D is undetermined. V lost 5 bases, J lost 3 bases, and 10 bases lay in between. CDR3 length equals 13 residues. In germline, CDR1 is MNHNY, CDR2 SVGAGI (reference sequence). CDR3 nucleotide sequence: TGTGCCAGCAGTCCTATGGCCAAAGAGACCCAGTACTTC. It is translated as CASSPMAKETQYF.

The gene calls are TRBV24-1 and TRBJ2-1; D may correspond to TRBD1 or TRBD2 (5 bases each). Deletions cut 4 bases from V and 0 bases from J, with 15 bases between. The CDR3 runs to 17 residues. CDR1 KGHDR and CDR2 SFDVKD come from the germline V gene. The CDR3 protein is CATSDTYGGGSYNEQFF. The CDR3 DNA sequence: TGTGCCACCAGTGACACATACGGTGGGGGCTCCTACAATGAGCAGTTCTTC.